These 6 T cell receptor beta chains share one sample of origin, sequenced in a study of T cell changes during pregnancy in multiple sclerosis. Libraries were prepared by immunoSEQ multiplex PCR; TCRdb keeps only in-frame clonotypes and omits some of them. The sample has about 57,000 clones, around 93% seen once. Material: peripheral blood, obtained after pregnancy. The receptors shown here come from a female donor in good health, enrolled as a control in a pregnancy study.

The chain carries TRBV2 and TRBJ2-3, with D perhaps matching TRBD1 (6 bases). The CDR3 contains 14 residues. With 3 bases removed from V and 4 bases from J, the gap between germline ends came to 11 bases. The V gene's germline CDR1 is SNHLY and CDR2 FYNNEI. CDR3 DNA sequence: TGTGCCAGCAGTGACAGGGGTGAGGCAGATACGCAGTATTTT. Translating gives CASSDRGEADTQYF.

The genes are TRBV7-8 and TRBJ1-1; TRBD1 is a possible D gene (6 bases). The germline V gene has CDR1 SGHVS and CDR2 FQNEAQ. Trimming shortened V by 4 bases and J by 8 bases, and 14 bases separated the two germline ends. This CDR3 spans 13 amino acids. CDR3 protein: CASSSAMRGEAFF. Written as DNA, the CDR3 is TGTGCCAGCAGCTCCGCAATGAGGGGGGAAGCTTTCTTT.

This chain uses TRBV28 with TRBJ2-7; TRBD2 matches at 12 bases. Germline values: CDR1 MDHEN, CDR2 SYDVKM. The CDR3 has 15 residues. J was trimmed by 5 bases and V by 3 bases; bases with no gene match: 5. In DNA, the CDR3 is TGTGCCAGCAGTTTGCTAGCGGGGGGGTACCACGAGCAGTACTTC. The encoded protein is CASSLLAGGYHEQYF. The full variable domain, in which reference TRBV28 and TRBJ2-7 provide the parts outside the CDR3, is DVKVTQSSRYLVKRTGEKVFLECVQDMDHENMFWYRQDPGLGLRLIYFSYDVKMKEKGDIPEGYSVSREKKERFSLILESASTNQTSMYLCASSLLAGGYHEQYFGPGTRLTVT.

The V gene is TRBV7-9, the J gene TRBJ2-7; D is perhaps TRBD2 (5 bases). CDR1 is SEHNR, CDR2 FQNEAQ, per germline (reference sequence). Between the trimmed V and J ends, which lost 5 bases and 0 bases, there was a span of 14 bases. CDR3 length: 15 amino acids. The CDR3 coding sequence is TGTGCCAGCAGCCCCGGGAACCTCGCCTCCTACGAGCAGTACTTC. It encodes CASSPGNLASYEQYF.

CDR3 in DNA: TGTGCCAGCAGCCAGTCGACTAGCGGGGGGCCTTCCTACGAGCAGTACTTC. Protein sequence: CASSQSTSGGPSYEQYF. The chain couples TRBV4-2 to TRBJ2-7, with TRBD2 matching 13 bases. The CDR3 consists of 17 residues. J gave up 1 base and V 3 bases, and 6 bases lay outside the gene matches. Germline V gene data show CDR1 as LGHNA and CDR2 as YNFKEQ.

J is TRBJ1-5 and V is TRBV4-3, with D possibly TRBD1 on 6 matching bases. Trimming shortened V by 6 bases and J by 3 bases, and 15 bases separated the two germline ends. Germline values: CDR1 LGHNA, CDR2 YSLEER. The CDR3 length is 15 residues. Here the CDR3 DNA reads TGCGCCAGCAGACCAAACAGGGTGACCAATCAGCCCCAGCATTTT. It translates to CASRPNRVTNQPQHF.